Listed below are T cell receptor beta chains from one sample, sequenced in a study of technical replicates of blood from a handful of donors. Produced via immunoSEQ multiplex PCR; TCRdb's table is partial and in-frame only. The sample includes about 83,000 clones, just over 90% of them seen just once. The sequenced sample was T cells isolated from PBMCs. The receptors shown here come from a human donor in good health. Both conserved end residues are part of each CDR3. D genes are given only for firm matches. The size of a clone is reported for some rows only, either as once, few or many, or as a class for expanded clones.

j_gene,d_gene,v_gene,abundance,CDR3aa,CDR3nt
TRBJ1-2,TRBD1,TRBV28,-,CASSQPSGQGGGYTF,TGTGCCAGCAGTCAACCATCGGGACAGGGAGGAGGCTACACCTTC
TRBJ2-2,-,TRBV6-5,-,CASRALAESTGELFF,TGTGCCAGCCGAGCCCTAGCAGAGTCCACCGGGGAGCTGTTTTTT
TRBJ2-6,-,TRBV11-2,-,CASSLRRVVLGANVLTF,TGTGCCAGCAGCTTAAGGCGGGTTGTTCTCGGGGCCAACGTCCTGACTTTC
TRBJ2-7,-,TRBV7-9,-,CASSFGQGTYEQYF,TGTGCCAGCAGCTTCGGTCAGGGAACCTACGAGCAGTACTTC
TRBJ2-5,-,TRBV7-3,once,CASSLWGAETQYF,TGTGCCAGCAGCTTATGGGGCGCGGAGACCCAGTACTTC
TRBJ2-4,TRBD2,TRBV2,-,CASISGLAKNIQYF,TGTGCCAGCATTAGCGGGCTAGCCAAAAACATTCAGTACTTC
TRBJ2-1,TRBD1,TRBV19,-,CASSRGQGDYNEQFF,TGTGCCAGTAGTAGAGGACAGGGCGACTACAATGAGCAGTTCTTC
TRBJ2-5,TRBD2,TRBV6-5,once,CASSYASGDQETQYF,TGTGCCAGCAGTTACGCTAGCGGGGACCAAGAGACCCAGTACTTC
TRBJ2-3,-,TRBV5-4,-,CASAFGGGTDTQYF,TGTGCCAGCGCGTTCGGAGGGGGCACAGATACGCAGTATTTT
TRBJ2-1,-,TRBV15,-,CATSAWGDNEQFF,TGTGCCACCAGCGCCTGGGGGGACAATGAGCAGTTCTTC
TRBJ2-5,TRBD1,TRBV7-9,once,CASSWTGEQETQYF,TGTGCCAGCAGCTGGACAGGCGAGCAAGAGACCCAGTACTTC
TRBJ1-1,-,TRBV7-9,-,CASSSLRGAGSAEAFF,TGTGCCAGCAGCTCTCTTCGGGGGGCGGGGAGCGCTGAAGCTTTCTTT
TRBJ1-4,-,TRBV27,-,CASSSRWGGEKLFF,TGTGCCAGCAGTTCCCGGTGGGGAGGGGAAAAACTGTTTTTT
TRBJ2-5,-,TRBV30,-,CAWSGLIQGEVETQYF,TGTGCCTGGAGTGGCCTGATCCAGGGCGAGGTGGAGACCCAGTACTTC
TRBJ1-5,TRBD1,TRBV19,-,CAKRWDRHRGPGEQPQHF,TGTGCCAAAAGGTGGGACAGGCATCGGGGGCCCGGGGAGCAGCCCCAGCATTTT
TRBJ1-2,-,TRBV15,-,CATSSGIVTNYGYTF,TGTGCCACCAGCAGCGGGATAGTTACTAACTATGGCTACACCTTC
TRBJ1-4,-,TRBV7-2,-,CASSPWQDSHEKLFF,TGTGCCAGCAGCCCCTGGCAGGACAGTCATGAAAAACTGTTTTTT
TRBJ1-5,-,TRBV5-8,-,CASSSPRGSNQPQHF,TGTGCCAGCAGCTCACCTCGGGGTAGCAATCAGCCCCAGCATTTT
TRBJ1-2,-,TRBV4-1,-,CASSQDLVRPDGYTF,TGCGCCAGCAGCCAAGATCTAGTACGTCCCGATGGCTACACCTTC
TRBJ1-1,-,TRBV6-1,-,CASSDQGGTEAFF,TGTGCCAGCAGTGATCAGGGAGGGACTGAAGCTTTCTTT
TRBJ2-5,TRBD1,TRBV5-1,-,CASSLGRDSPLQETQYF,TGCGCCAGCAGCTTGGGCCGGGACAGCCCCCTACAAGAGACCCAGTACTTC
TRBJ2-5,TRBD2,TRBV6-1,-,CASSEALLAGGQETQYF,TGTGCCAGCAGTGAAGCGCTTCTAGCGGGAGGGCAAGAGACCCAGTACTTC
TRBJ2-7,-,TRBV27,-,CASSPSGRGLEQYF,TGTGCCAGCAGTCCCTCCGGGAGGGGGCTCGAGCAGTACTTC
TRBJ1-2,TRBD1,TRBV7-9,once,CASSILPGQSDYGYTF,TGTGCCAGCAGCATTTTGCCGGGACAGTCGGACTATGGCTACACCTTC
TRBJ2-3,-,TRBV5-6,-,CASGTGFSAHTQYF,TGTGCCAGCGGTACGGGATTCTCAGCGCATACGCAGTATTTT
TRBJ2-2,-,TRBV27,-,CASSDPGYTGELFF,TGTGCCAGCAGCGATCCAGGTTACACCGGGGAGCTGTTTTTT
TRBJ2-3,-,TRBV14,-,CASSQNLADTQYF,TGTGCCAGCAGCCAAAATCTAGCAGATACGCAGTATTTT
TRBJ2-5,-,TRBV5-1,-,CASSPLRQYQETQYF,TGCGCCAGCAGCCCCCTGAGACAGTACCAAGAGACCCAGTACTTC
TRBJ2-5,-,TRBV6-1,-,CAARRTEITETQYF,TGTGCCGCCCGAAGGACAGAAATTACAGAGACCCAGTACTTC
TRBJ2-5,-,TRBV11-3,-,CASSLGAGAKETQYF,TGTGCCAGCAGCTTAGGCGCGGGGGCGAAAGAGACCCAGTACTTC
TRBJ2-6,-,TRBV11-2,-,CASRWRVAGQFSGANVLTF,TGTGCCAGCCGATGGCGGGTAGCGGGACAGTTCTCTGGGGCCAACGTCCTGACTTTC
TRBJ2-3,TRBD2,TRBV7-2,once,CASSYRAGGKGDTQYF,TGTGCCAGCAGCTACCGAGCGGGGGGTAAGGGAGATACGCAGTATTTT
TRBJ2-1,-,TRBV7-9,once,CASSLVGGLGNEQFF,TGTGCCAGCAGCTTAGTGGGGGGGCTAGGGAATGAGCAGTTCTTC
TRBJ1-5,-,TRBV2,-,CASSEAGRREPQHF,TGTGCCAGCAGTGAGGCAGGTCGCAGGGAGCCCCAGCATTTT
TRBJ2-5,TRBD2,TRBV25-1,-,CASSHYGTSAQETQYF,TGTGCCAGCAGCCACTACGGGACTAGCGCCCAAGAGACCCAGTACTTC
TRBJ1-6,-,TRBV6-5,-,CASSYSTAAGVSPLHF,TGTGCCAGCAGTTACTCGACTGCTGCAGGGGTCTCACCCCTCCACTTT
TRBJ2-7,TRBD1,TRBV7-9,-,CASSYRDSSTYEQYF,TGTGCCAGCAGCTATCGGGACAGTAGTACCTACGAGCAGTACTTC
TRBJ2-1,TRBD1,TRBV7-9,-,CASSTTGTGVDSYNEQFF,TGTGCCAGCAGCACGACCGGGACAGGGGTCGACTCCTACAATGAGCAGTTCTTC
TRBJ1-1,-,TRBV7-9,-,CASSLRTRPEAFF,TGTGCCAGCAGCTTACGTACTAGGCCTGAAGCTTTCTTT
TRBJ1-2,TRBD1,TRBV2,-,CASSERDSYGYTF,TGTGCCAGCAGTGAACGGGACAGCTATGGCTACACCTTC
TRBJ1-2,-,TRBV7-9,-,CASSLGRTALNYGYTF,TGTGCCAGCAGCTTAGGTCGGACAGCTCTTAACTATGGCTACACCTTC
TRBJ2-5,TRBD1,TRBV5-1,once,CASSWGDRGKEETQYF,TGCGCCAGCAGCTGGGGGGACAGGGGGAAGGAAGAGACCCAGTACTTC
TRBJ1-2,-,TRBV7-9,-,CAGGVVVGYTF,TGTGCCGGGGGGGTAGTCGTGGGCTACACCTTC
TRBJ2-3,-,TRBV7-9,once,CASSFRESDTQYF,TGTGCCAGCAGCTTTCGGGAGTCAGATACGCAGTATTTT
TRBJ1-5,TRBD1,TRBV4-2,-,CASSASPGQGAQPQHF,TGTGCCAGCAGCGCTTCCCCAGGACAGGGGGCACAGCCCCAGCATTTT
TRBJ1-5,TRBD1,TRBV29-1,few,CSVVSGQGPHQPQHF,TGCAGCGTTGTATCGGGACAGGGCCCCCATCAGCCCCAGCATTTT
TRBJ1-1,-,TRBV5-1,-,CASSPDGIEAFF,TGCGCCAGCAGCCCGGACGGGATTGAAGCTTTCTTT
TRBJ1-1,-,TRBV6-1,-,CASSEYPDKNLNTEAFF,TGTGCCAGCAGTGAATACCCGGACAAAAACTTGAACACTGAAGCTTTCTTT
TRBJ2-1,TRBD2,TRBV19,once,CASSASGRAYNEQFF,TGTGCCAGTAGTGCGAGCGGGAGGGCCTACAATGAGCAGTTCTTC
TRBJ1-1,-,TRBV5-1,-,CASSSPQGFLNTEAFF,TGCGCCAGCAGCTCACCTCAGGGTTTCTTGAACACTGAAGCTTTCTTT
TRBJ2-3,-,TRBV5-1,-,CASSFSRSGTDTQYF,TGCGCCAGCAGCTTTTCACGGAGCGGGACAGATACGCAGTATTTT
TRBJ2-1,TRBD2,TRBV27,-,CASSPGGFYNEQFF,TGTGCCAGCTCGCCGGGAGGGTTCTACAATGAGCAGTTCTTC
TRBJ2-5,-,TRBV6-5,-,CASITQGGQETQYF,TGTGCCAGCATCACGCAAGGGGGCCAAGAGACCCAGTACTTC
TRBJ1-5,-,TRBV21-1,-,CASSKGRGQGNQPQHF,TGTGCCAGCAGCAAAGGCAGGGGACAGGGAAATCAGCCCCAGCATTTT
TRBJ2-2,TRBD2,TRBV5-1,-,CASSRTSGRRDTGELFF,TGCGCCAGCAGCAGGACTAGCGGGAGGCGGGACACCGGGGAGCTGTTTTTT